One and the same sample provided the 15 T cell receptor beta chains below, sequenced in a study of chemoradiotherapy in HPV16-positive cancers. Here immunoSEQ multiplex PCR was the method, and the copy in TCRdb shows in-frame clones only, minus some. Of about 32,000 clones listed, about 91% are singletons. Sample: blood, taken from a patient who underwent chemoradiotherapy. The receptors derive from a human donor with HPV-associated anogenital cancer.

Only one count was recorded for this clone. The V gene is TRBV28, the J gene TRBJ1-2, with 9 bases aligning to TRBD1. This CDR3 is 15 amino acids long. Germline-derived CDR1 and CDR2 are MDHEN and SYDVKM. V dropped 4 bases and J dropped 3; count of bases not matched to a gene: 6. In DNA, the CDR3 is TGTGCCAGCAGTTCCGGGACAGGGTCAGACTATGGCTACACCTTC. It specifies CASSSGTGSDYGYTF.

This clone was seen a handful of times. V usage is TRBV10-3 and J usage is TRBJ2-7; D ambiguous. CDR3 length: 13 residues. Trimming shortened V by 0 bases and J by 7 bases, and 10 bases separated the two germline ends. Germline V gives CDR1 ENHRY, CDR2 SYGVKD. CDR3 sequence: CAISESGYLEQYF. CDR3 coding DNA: TGTGCCATCAGTGAGTCGGGGTATTTGGAGCAGTACTTC.

CDR3: CASSLLGGGRQPQHF. The DNA for the CDR3 is TGTGCCAGCAGCTTATTGGGCGGGGGCCGTCAGCCCCAGCATTTT. This sequence joins TRBV7-8 and TRBJ1-5; D perhaps matches TRBD1 (6 bases). Per germline, CDR1 SGHVS and CDR2 FQNEAQ. Between the trimmed V and J ends, which lost 2 bases and 6 bases, there was a span of 14 bases. The CDR3 runs to 15 residues.

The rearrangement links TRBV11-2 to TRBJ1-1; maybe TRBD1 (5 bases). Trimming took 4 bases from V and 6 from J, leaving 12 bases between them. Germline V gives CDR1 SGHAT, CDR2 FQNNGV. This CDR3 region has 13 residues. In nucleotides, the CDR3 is TGTGCCAGCAGCTCCGTCAGGGACCCTGAAGCTTTCTTT. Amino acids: CASSSVRDPEAFF.

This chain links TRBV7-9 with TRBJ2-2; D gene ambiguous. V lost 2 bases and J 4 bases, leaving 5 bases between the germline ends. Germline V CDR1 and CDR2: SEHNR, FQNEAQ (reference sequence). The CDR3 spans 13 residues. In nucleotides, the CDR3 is TGTGCCAGCAGCTTATTCGGCACCGGGGAGCTGTTTTTT. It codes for CASSLFGTGELFF. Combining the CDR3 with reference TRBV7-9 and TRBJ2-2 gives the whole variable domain DTGVSQNPRHKITKRGQNVTFRCDPISEHNRLYWYRQTLGQGPEFLTYFQNEAQLEKSRLLSDRFSAERPKGSFSTLEIQRTEQGDSAMYLCASSLFGTGELFFGEGSRLTVL.

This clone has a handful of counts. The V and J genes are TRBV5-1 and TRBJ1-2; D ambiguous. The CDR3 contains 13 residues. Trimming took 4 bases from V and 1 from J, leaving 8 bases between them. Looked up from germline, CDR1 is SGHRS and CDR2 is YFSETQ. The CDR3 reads CASSPDGNYGYTF. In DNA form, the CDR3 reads TGCGCCAGCAGCCCCGACGGTAACTATGGCTACACCTTC.

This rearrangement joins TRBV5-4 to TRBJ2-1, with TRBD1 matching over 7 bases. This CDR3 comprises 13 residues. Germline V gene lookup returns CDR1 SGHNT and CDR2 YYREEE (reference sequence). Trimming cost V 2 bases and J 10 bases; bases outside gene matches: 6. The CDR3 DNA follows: TGTGCCAGCAGCTTCTGGTCGGGACAGGAGCAGTTCTTC. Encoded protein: CASSFWSGQEQFF.

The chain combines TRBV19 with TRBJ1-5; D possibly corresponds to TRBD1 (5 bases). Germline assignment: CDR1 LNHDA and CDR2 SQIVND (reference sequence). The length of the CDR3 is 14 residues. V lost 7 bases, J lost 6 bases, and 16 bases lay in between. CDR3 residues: CASNDPGGFQPQHF. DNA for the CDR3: TGTGCCAGTAACGACCCGGGGGGATTTCAGCCCCAGCATTTT. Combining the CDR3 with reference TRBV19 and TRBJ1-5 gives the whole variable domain DGGITQSPKYLFRKEGQNVTLSCEQNLNHDAMYWYRQDPGQGLRLIYYSQIVNDFQKGDIAEGYSVSREKKESFPLTVTSAQKNPTAFYLCASNDPGGFQPQHFGDGTRLSIL.

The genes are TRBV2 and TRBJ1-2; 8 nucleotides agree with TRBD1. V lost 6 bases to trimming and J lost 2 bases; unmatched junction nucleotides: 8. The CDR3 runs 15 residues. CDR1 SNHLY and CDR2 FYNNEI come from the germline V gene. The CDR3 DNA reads TGTGCCAGCAGACCCGACAGGGGCTGGAACTATGGCTACACCTTC. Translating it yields CASRPDRGWNYGYTF.

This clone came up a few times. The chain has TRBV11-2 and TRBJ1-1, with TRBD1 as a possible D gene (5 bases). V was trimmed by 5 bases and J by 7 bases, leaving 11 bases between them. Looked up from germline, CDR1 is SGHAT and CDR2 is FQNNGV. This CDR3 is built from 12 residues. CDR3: CASSHERGEAFF. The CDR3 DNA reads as TGTGCCAGCAGCCACGAGAGGGGTGAAGCTTTCTTT.

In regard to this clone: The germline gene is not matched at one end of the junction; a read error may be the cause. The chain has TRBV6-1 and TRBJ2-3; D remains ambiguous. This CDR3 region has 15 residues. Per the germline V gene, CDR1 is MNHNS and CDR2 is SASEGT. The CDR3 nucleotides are TGTGCCAGCCGTGAAGTGACGGGTAGCACAGATACGCAGTATTTT. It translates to CASREVTGSTDTQYF.

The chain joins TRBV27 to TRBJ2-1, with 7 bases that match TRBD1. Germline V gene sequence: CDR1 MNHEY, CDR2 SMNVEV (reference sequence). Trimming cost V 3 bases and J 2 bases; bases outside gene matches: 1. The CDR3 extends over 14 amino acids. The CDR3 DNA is TGTGCCAGCAGTTTGGGACAGCCCTACAATGAGCAGTTCTTC. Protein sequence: CASSLGQPYNEQFF.

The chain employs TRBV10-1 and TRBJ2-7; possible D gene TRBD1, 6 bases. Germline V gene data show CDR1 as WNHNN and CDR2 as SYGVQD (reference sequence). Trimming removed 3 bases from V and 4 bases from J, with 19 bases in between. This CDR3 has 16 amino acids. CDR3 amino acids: CASSEQPPGVGYEQYF. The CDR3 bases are TGCGCCAGCAGTGAACAACCCCCAGGGGTGGGGTACGAGCAGTACTTC.

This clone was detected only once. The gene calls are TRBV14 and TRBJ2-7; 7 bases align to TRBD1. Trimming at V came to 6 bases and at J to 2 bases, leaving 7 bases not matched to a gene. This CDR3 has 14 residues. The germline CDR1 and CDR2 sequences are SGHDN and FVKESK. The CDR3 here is CASSPRGITYEQYF. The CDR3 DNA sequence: TGTGCCAGCAGTCCCAGGGGGATCACCTACGAGCAGTACTTC.

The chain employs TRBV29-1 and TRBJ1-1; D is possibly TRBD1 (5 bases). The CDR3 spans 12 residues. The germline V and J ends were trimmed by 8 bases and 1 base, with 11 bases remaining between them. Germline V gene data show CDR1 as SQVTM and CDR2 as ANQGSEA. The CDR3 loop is CSHIQANTEAFF. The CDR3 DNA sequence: TGCAGCCATATACAGGCGAACACTGAAGCTTTCTTT.